This T cell receptor (beta chain) was sequenced during a study of blood T cell repertoires in COVID-19. Study in general: Some COVID-19 samples were acute and others convalescent; all came from the United States, Italy and Spain. T cells, B-cell-depleted T cells, or PBMCs supplied cDNA or gDNA.

In the original processing: Amplification of reference gene primers provided the estimated nucleated cell counts. Sequenced by immunoSEQ multiplex PCR; TCRdb stores in-frame clones only, minus some. V and J calls and clone size are given by that table; D and trimming were obtained from the DNA. The sample lists some 69,000 clones; around nine tenths were seen once. Germline CDR1 reads MNHEY; CDR2 reads SVGAGI. The CDR3 is made up of 14 amino acids. Trimming stripped 6 bases from V and 5 bases from J, with 16 bases between. Material: peripheral blood. The chain couples TRBV6-5 to TRBJ1-2; D is possibly TRBD1 (5 bases). The receptor was derived from a man aged 55-75 years with acute or convalescent COVID-19. This CDR3 reads CASRQAGNPYGYTF. For the CDR3, the DNA is TGTGCCAGCAGGCAAGCAGGGAACCCTTATGGCTACACCTTC.